These 27 T cell receptor beta chains came from one sample sequenced in a study of cytomegalovirus exposure and HLA in healthy donors. Using immunoSEQ multiplex PCR, the repertoire was profiled, and TCRdb retains in-frame clones only, with some absent. The data show some 110,000 clones, about 87% seen once. The source material was PBMCs. All receptors derive from a man between 18 and 29 years old in good health and CMV-seronegative.

The J gene is TRBJ1-1, the V gene TRBV6-4; TRBD1 agrees at 7 bases. This CDR3 region has 16 residues. After removal of 1 base from V and 0 bases from J, the junction contained 5 bases not matched to a gene. The germline V gene encodes CDR1 MRHNA and CDR2 SNTAGT. The chain's CDR3 is CASSDFNRGMNTEAFF. CDR3 nucleotides: TGTGCCAGCAGTGACTTTAACAGGGGAATGAACACTGAAGCTTTCTTT.

The chain couples TRBV7-2 to TRBJ1-6, with 9 bases matching TRBD1. Germline assignment: CDR1 SGHTA and CDR2 FQGNSA. Germline trimming cut 5 bases from V and 6 bases from J; bases unmatched to any gene: 5. The CDR3 is 15 residues long. CDR3 in DNA: TGTGCCAGCAGCCTCAAACAGGGGGCTAATTCACCCCTCCACTTT. Its translation: CASSLKQGANSPLHF.

This chain connects TRBV9 to TRBJ2-7, with D maybe TRBD1 (6 bases). The CDR3 is made up of 14 amino acids. Germline V gene lookup returns CDR1 SGDLS and CDR2 YYNGEE. V lost 1 base, J lost 1 base, and 9 bases lay in between. The CDR3 is CASSVRDKSYEQYF. The DNA for the CDR3 is TGTGCCAGCAGCGTACGGGACAAGTCCTACGAGCAGTACTTC.

This clone has more than one count but fewer than ten. The chain combines TRBV6-1 with TRBJ2-3, with 7 bases fitting TRBD1. This CDR3 contains 14 residues. Germline CDR1 MNHNS, CDR2 SASEGT. Trimming cost V 6 bases and J 5 bases; bases outside gene matches: 8. DNA of the CDR3: TGTGCCAGCAGGAAACAGGGGAAGGGAGATACGCAGTATTTT. This translates into CASRKQGKGDTQYF.

V is TRBV6-5 and J is TRBJ2-5; 11 bases fit TRBD1. The CDR3 is made up of 14 amino acids. Trimming at V came to 2 bases and at J to 5 bases, leaving 1 base not matched to a gene. Germline V lookup: CDR1 MNHEY, CDR2 SVGAGI. The CDR3 DNA reads TGTGCCAGCAGTTACGGACAGGGGGCTGAGACCCAGTACTTC. This translates into CASSYGQGAETQYF.

The chain has TRBV6-6 and TRBJ1-5, with D perhaps TRBD1 (5 bases). The V gene lost 6 bases and the J gene lost 0 bases, with 12 bases spanning the gap. This CDR3 has 15 residues. In germline, CDR1 is MNHNY, CDR2 SVGAGI (reference sequence). The CDR3 loop reads CASSDGGFSNQPQHF. The CDR3 coding sequence is TGTGCCAGCAGCGATGGGGGGTTTAGCAATCAGCCCCAGCATTTT.

The chain is built from TRBV7-2 and TRBJ1-1; 9 bases map to TRBD1. Germline assignment: CDR1 SGHTA and CDR2 FQGNSA. The CDR3 is 16 residues long. The V gene end was trimmed by 5 bases and the J gene end by 4 bases; junction bases not matched to a gene: 11. The CDR3 sequence: CASSNRDRAVVTEAFF. DNA of the CDR3: TGTGCCAGCAGCAACCGGGACAGGGCTGTGGTCACTGAAGCTTTCTTT. Using reference TRBV7-2 and TRBJ1-1 for the parts outside the CDR3, the full variable domain is GAGVSQSPSNKVTEKGKDVELRCDPISGHTALYWYRQSLGQGLEFLIYFQGNSAPDKSGLPSDRFSAERTGGSVSTLTIQRTQQEDSAVYLCASSNRDRAVVTEAFFGQGTRLTVV.

This clone occurred once. The rearrangement joins TRBV2 to TRBJ2-5, with D hard to call. V lost 5 bases and J lost 7, with 14 bases in between. Germline loops: CDR1 SNHLY, CDR2 FYNNEI. The length of the CDR3 is 13 residues. CDR3 sequence reads: CASSTSQVGTQYF. CDR3 nucleotides: TGTGCCAGCAGTACGAGCCAGGTTGGGACCCAGTACTTC.

The chain is built from TRBV7-8 and TRBJ1-5; D remains unclear. In germline, CDR1 is SGHVS, CDR2 FQNEAQ. V was pared by 2 bases and J by 4 bases, with 9 bases between. CDR3 length: 14 amino acids. CDR3: CASSLRGGNQPQHF. The DNA of the CDR3 is TGTGCCAGCAGCTTACGTGGCGGGAATCAGCCCCAGCATTTT. Full variable domain (outside the CDR3, taken from reference TRBV7-8 and TRBJ1-5): GAGVSQSPRYKVAKRGQDVALRCDPISGHVSLFWYQQALGQGPEFLTYFQNEAQLDKSGLPSDRFFAERPEGSVSTLKIQRTQQEDSAVYLCASSLRGGNQPQHFGDGTRLSIL.

This chain connects TRBV11-2 to TRBJ1-2, with TRBD1 identical over 8 bases. The CDR3 has 14 residues. The germline V gene has CDR1 SGHAT and CDR2 FQNNGV. Germline trimming cut 5 bases from V and 3 bases from J; bases unmatched to any gene: 5. CDR3 sequence (DNA): TGTGCCAGCAGCATGGGGACAGGACACTATGGCTACACCTTC. This gives the protein CASSMGTGHYGYTF.

CDR3 loop: CASSWGDSGNTIYF. The DNA for the CDR3 is TGTGCCAGCAGTTGGGGGGATTCTGGAAACACCATATATTTT. The chain couples TRBV28 to TRBJ1-3, with D perhaps matching TRBD1 (5 bases). The CDR3 loop spans 14 amino acids. Germline V gene data show CDR1 as MDHEN and CDR2 as SYDVKM. The germline V and J ends were trimmed by 4 bases and 1 base, with 8 bases remaining between them.

This clone was recorded only once. The CDR3: CASSRNPGTSGAHEGETQYF. The CDR3 DNA is TGTGCCAGCTCACGGAACCCCGGGACTAGCGGGGCCCACGAAGGGGAGACCCAGTACTTC. The gene calls are TRBV18 and TRBJ2-5, with 13 bases identical to TRBD2. The junction had 19 bases not matched to a gene; V was cut back by 4 bases and J by 5 bases. CDR1 is KGHSH, CDR2 LQKENI, per germline. The CDR3 spans 20 residues.

The V call is TRBV15, the J call TRBJ1-4; D perhaps matches TRBD1 (6 bases). This CDR3 contains 16 residues. Germline V gene lookup returns CDR1 LNHNV and CDR2 YYDKDF (reference sequence). Trimming took off 7 bases at V and 0 bases at J, with 15 bases between the two ends. The CDR3 loop is CATKNDRIATNEKLFF. The CDR3 DNA reads as TGTGCCACCAAAAACGACAGGATTGCAACTAATGAAAAACTGTTTTTT.

This chain uses TRBV6-5 with TRBJ1-1; TRBD1 agrees at 8 bases. Germline CDR1 is MNHEY and CDR2 is SVGAGI. CDR3 length equals 15 residues. The ends lost 2 bases at V and 4 bases at J; junction bases unmatched: 6. The CDR3 sequence: CASSYGQGASTEAFF. CDR3 nucleotide sequence: TGTGCCAGCAGTTACGGTCAGGGGGCGTCCACTGAAGCTTTCTTT.

This clone was seen only once. The chain is built from TRBV27 and TRBJ2-7; the match to TRBD2 covers 8 bases. CDR1 MNHEY and CDR2 SMNVEV come from the germline V gene (reference sequence). V trimming: 4 bases; J trimming: 5 bases; junction bases outside the gene matches: 7. The CDR3 covers 14 residues. CDR3 amino acids: CASSYVGRVNEQYF. DNA of the CDR3: TGTGCCAGCAGTTACGTCGGGAGGGTAAACGAGCAGTACTTC.

A remark on this clone: The junction departs from germline at one end; a sequencing error may be responsible. The rearrangement uses TRBV12-5 and TRBJ2-7; TRBD2 aligns across 9 bases. CDR3 size: 11 residues. Per germline, CDR1 LGHNT and CDR2 FRNRAP. The CDR3 spells CASGLTSGPNF. In DNA, the CDR3 is TGTGCTAGTGGTTTGACTAGCGGGCCTAACTTC.

The V call is TRBV15, the J call TRBJ2-1; no clear D. The V and J ends lost 3 bases and 5 bases respectively, with 14 bases between them. The CDR3 runs 15 residues. The V gene's germline CDR1 is LNHNV and CDR2 YYDKDF (reference sequence). In nucleotides, the CDR3 is TGTGCCACCAGCAGGAGTTCTGGTTATAACAATGAGCAGTTCTTC. Translating gives CATSRSSGYNNEQFF.

This CDR3 is CASVSDTEAFF. CDR3 nucleotide sequence: TGTGCCAGCGTTTCGGACACTGAAGCTTTCTTT. The rearrangement links TRBV7-2 to TRBJ1-1, with D hard to call. CDR3 length: 11 residues. Deletions cut 8 bases from V and 3 bases from J, with 7 bases between. CDR1 is SGHTA and CDR2 is FQGNSA in the germline V gene.

The chain carries TRBV2 and TRBJ2-7; TRBD1 aligns across 7 bases. There are 12 residues in the CDR3. Germline lookup yields CDR1 SNHLY and CDR2 FYNNEI. V shed 5 bases and J 9 bases; nucleotides not matched to a gene: 7. The CDR3 loop is CASSPDRNGQYF. The CDR3 region has the DNA TGTGCCAGCAGTCCGGACAGGAACGGGCAGTACTTC.

The chain links TRBV30 to TRBJ2-1; TRBD1 might be the D (6 bases). The V end lost 8 bases, the J end lost 3 bases, and 8 bases lay between the germline ends. The CDR3 covers 11 residues. Per germline, CDR1 GTSNPN and CDR2 SVGIG (reference sequence). CDR3 bases: TGTGCCGTGACAGGCTACAATGAGCAGTTCTTC. This sequence encodes CAVTGYNEQFF.

This chain links TRBV7-9 with TRBJ1-1, with TRBD1 matching over 9 bases. From germline, CDR1 is SEHNR and CDR2 FQNEAQ (reference sequence). V lost 5 bases, J lost 0 bases, and 7 bases stayed unmatched. CDR3 length equals 16 residues. As DNA, the CDR3 is TGTGCCAGCAGCCTAGGGACAGGGATCATGAACACTGAAGCTTTCTTT. This translates into CASSLGTGIMNTEAFF.

The V call is TRBV30, the J call TRBJ1-1; no reliable D call. The CDR3 contains 11 residues. Trimming cost V 7 bases and J 7 bases, with 13 bases left between them. The V gene's germline CDR1 is GTSNPN and CDR2 SVGIG (reference sequence). CDR3 DNA: TGTGCCTATTCCGGCGGGTTTGAAGCTTTCTTT. It codes for CAYSGGFEAFF.

The chain is built from TRBV13 and TRBJ2-6; possibly TRBD1 for D (5 bases). V lost 0 bases to trimming and J lost 2 bases, with 17 bases between them. The CDR3 loop spans 19 amino acids. CDR1 is PRHDT and CDR2 is FYEKMQ in the germline V gene (reference sequence). CDR3 in amino acids: CASSLGLDRMVTGANVLTF. CDR3 in DNA: TGTGCCAGCAGCTTAGGCCTTGACAGAATGGTGACTGGGGCCAACGTCCTGACTTTC. Filled out from reference TRBV13 and TRBJ2-6, the complete variable domain reads AAGVIQSPRHLIKEKRETATLKCYPIPRHDTVYWYQQGPGQDPQFLISFYEKMQSDKGSIPDRFSAQQFSDYHSELNMSSLELGDSALYFCASSLGLDRMVTGANVLTFGAGSRLTVL.

The gene calls are TRBV25-1 and TRBJ2-7, with a weak D call TRBD1 (6 bases). CDR1 and CDR2 (germline): MGHDK, SYGVNS. The CDR3 is 16 residues long. The V gene lost 5 bases and the J gene lost 3 bases, with 20 bases spanning the gap. The CDR3 is CASSKTKGQIIYEQYF. The CDR3 region has the DNA TGTGCCAGCAGTAAAACTAAGGGACAAATTATCTACGAGCAGTACTTC.

The rearrangement links TRBV6-5 to TRBJ1-1; a weak D match, TRBD1 (5 bases). The germline V gene encodes CDR1 MNHEY and CDR2 SVGAGI. This CDR3 comprises 14 residues. With 6 bases removed from V and 2 bases from J, the gap between germline ends came to 13 bases. This chain's CDR3 is CASRGGYQNTEAFF. The CDR3 DNA follows: TGTGCCAGCAGGGGGGGGTACCAAAACACTGAAGCTTTCTTT.

The CDR3 DNA sequence: TGTGCCTGGGGGACAGGGTACGGGAACACTGAAGCTTTCTTT. This sequence encodes CAWGTGYGNTEAFF. This chain joins TRBV30 and TRBJ1-1; TRBD1 matches at 9 bases. The CDR3 spans 14 residues. After removal of 5 bases from V and 1 base from J, the junction contained 5 bases not matched to a gene. CDR1 and CDR2 from the germline V gene are GTSNPN and SVGIG (reference sequence).

V is TRBV4-3 and J is TRBJ1-1, with TRBD1 identical over 11 bases. Losses at the gene ends were 4 bases for V and 3 bases for J; bases not matched to a gene: 4. The CDR3 is made up of 15 amino acids. Germline V gene lookup returns CDR1 LGHNA and CDR2 YSLEER. The CDR3 DNA is TGCGCCAGCAGCCCAGGACAGGGGGCATACACTGAAGCTTTCTTT. Translating gives CASSPGQGAYTEAFF.